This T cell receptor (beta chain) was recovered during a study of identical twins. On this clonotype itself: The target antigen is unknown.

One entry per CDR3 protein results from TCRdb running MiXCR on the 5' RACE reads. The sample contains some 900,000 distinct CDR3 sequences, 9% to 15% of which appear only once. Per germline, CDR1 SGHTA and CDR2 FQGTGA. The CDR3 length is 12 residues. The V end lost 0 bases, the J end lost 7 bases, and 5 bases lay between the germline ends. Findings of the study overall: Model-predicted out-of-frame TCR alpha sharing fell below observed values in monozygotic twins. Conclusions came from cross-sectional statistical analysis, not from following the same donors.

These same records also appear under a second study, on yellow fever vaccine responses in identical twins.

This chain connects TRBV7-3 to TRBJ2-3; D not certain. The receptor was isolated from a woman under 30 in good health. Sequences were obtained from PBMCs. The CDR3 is CASSLTGYTQYF. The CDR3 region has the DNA TGTGCCAGCAGCTTAACGGGGTATACGCAGTATTTT.